This T cell receptor beta chain was captured by sequencing in a study of blood T cell repertoires in COVID-19. Study summary: Researchers got acute and convalescent COVID-19 samples from the United States, Italy and Spain. T cells, B-cell-depleted T cells, or PBMCs provided the cDNA or gDNA that served as material.

Assay used: immunoSEQ multiplex PCR; TCRdb lists only in-frame clones, some missing. Among under 250,000 clones listed, roughly 84% were seen once. Trimming left V 4 bases short and J 0 bases short, with 10 bases between. Germline V gene lookup returns CDR1 SGHTA and CDR2 FQGNSA. The CDR3 runs to 15 residues. Sequences were obtained from peripheral blood. The sequence came from a woman of 80 years or more with acute or convalescent COVID-19. The V and J genes are TRBV7-2 and TRBJ2-1; possible D gene TRBD2, 5 bases. The CDR3 nucleotides read TGTGCCAGCAGCTCTGACGGGGACTCCTACAATGAGCAGTTCTTC. Protein: CASSSDGDSYNEQFF.